A single sample is the source of the 26 T cell receptor beta chains below, sequenced in a study of CD8+CD57+ T cells in acquired aplastic anemia. CDR3 and TCR beta VDJ profiling relied on a genomic DNA template. From the reads, TCRdb called clonotypes with MiXCR, one entry per CDR3 protein. The table records 270,000 or so distinct CDR3 sequences, approximately 82% of them present only once. An expansion of CD8+CD57+ cells by flow cytometry had been shown in patients chosen for sequencing. The sequencing sample was made of sorted CD4+, CD8+, or CD8+CD57+ T cells (not recorded which) from PBMCs. The receptors derive from a human donor with aplastic anemia.

A word on this clonotype: A junction boundary mismatches the germline segment, possibly from a read error. CDR3 protein: CATSREADQDTQYF. The CDR3 DNA sequence: TGTGCCACCAGCAGAGAGGCAGACCAAGATACCCAGTACTTC. J is TRBJ2-3 and V is TRBV15; D gene unclear. The DNA end favors TRBJ2-5, so the J call may be wrong. This CDR3 is 14 amino acids long. In germline, CDR1 is LNHNV, CDR2 YYDKDF (reference sequence).

On this clonotype itself: Because it lacks the conserved phenylalanine or tryptophan at the end, this CDR3 is likely a read error. Because the CDR3's place on the DNA is in doubt, the DNA is left out and the CDR3 is given as listed by TCRdb. V gene TRBV15 combines with J gene TRBJ2-6; the table's D gene call, TRBD2, was not cross checked with the DNA. In germline, CDR1 is LNHNV, CDR2 YYDKDF (reference sequence). The CDR3 is 16 residues long, counting both termini. CDR3 region: CATSRGSSQETQDFGP.

The count of this clonotype is one. Sequence at one end of the junction differs from germline and may be a read error. This rearrangement joins TRBV11-1 to TRBJ1-1, with a tentative D call TRBD1 (6 bases). Looked up from germline, CDR1 is SGHAT and CDR2 is FQDESV (reference sequence). This CDR3 has 15 amino acids. As DNA, the CDR3 is TGTGCCAGCAGCTTAGGGACAACAGGGAACATTGATGCTCAGTTT. This sequence encodes CASSLGTTGNIDAQF. The variable domain in full, completed from reference TRBV11-1 and TRBJ1-1, reads EAEVAQSPRYKITEKSQAVAFWCDPISGHATLYWYRQILGQGPELLVQFQDESVVDDSQLPKDRFSAERLKGVDSTLKIQPAELGDSAMYLCASSLGTTGNIDAQFGQGTRLTVV.

The CDR3 region has the DNA TGTGCCAGCAGCTTAGAACCCGAGAGCAGGACCCAGTACTTC. As protein: CASSLEPESRTQYF. The chain joins TRBV7-9 to TRBJ2-5; no definite D call. Trimming cost V 1 base and J 7 bases, with 13 bases left between them. Germline lookup yields CDR1 SEHNR and CDR2 FQNEAQ (reference sequence). The CDR3 loop spans 14 amino acids. The variable domain in full, with the rest retrieved from reference TRBV7-9 and TRBJ2-5, is DTGVSQNPRHKITKRGQNVTFRCDPISEHNRLYWYRQTLGQGPEFLTYFQNEAQLEKSRLLSDRFSAERPKGSFSTLEIQRTEQGDSAMYLCASSLEPESRTQYFGPGTRLLVL.

This chain joins TRBV7-2 and TRBJ2-1; 7 bases agree with TRBD2. CDR3 size: 16 residues. Germline CDR1 SGHTA, CDR2 FQGNSA. J lost 13 bases, V lost 0 bases, and 15 bases had no gene match. CDR3 sequence reads: CASSLARSGGSEDQFF. The CDR3 DNA reads as TGTGCCAGCAGCTTAGCAAGAAGCGGCGGGAGCGAGGATCAGTTCTTC.

As regards this clonotype: A junction end diverges from the germline sequence, so it may reflect a read error. The genes are TRBV19 and TRBJ1-1; D uncertain. In germline, CDR1 is LNHDA, CDR2 SQIVND (reference sequence). The CDR3 is 15 residues long. CDR3 in amino acids: CASSLTGDSNTEPFF. The CDR3 nucleotides are TGTGCCAGTAGTCTTACCGGTGATAGCAACACTGAACCTTTCTTC.

As regards this clonotype: Likely a read error: the CDR3 ends without its conserved phenylalanine or tryptophan. The DNA is left out, because the CDR3 cannot be placed on it with certainty; the CDR3 is given as TCRdb lists it. The rearrangement links TRBV9 to TRBJ2-3; the DNA was not used to check the table's D call, TRBD2. The germline CDR1 and CDR2 sequences are SGDLS and YYNGEE. The CDR3 adds up to 13 amino acids, both ends counted. CDR3: CASSPWGTGAHVL.

To note about this clonotype: Its ends do not fully match the called genes, so a read error is possible. The V and J genes are TRBV9 and TRBJ1-2; unclear D gene. The germline CDR1 and CDR2 sequences are SGDLS and YYNGEE. There are 15 residues in the CDR3. The CDR3 DNA follows: TGTGCCAGCAGCGTAGGGTCAGATACGCAGTATTTCTACGCCTTC. Its protein is CASSVGSDTQYFYAF.

The CDR3 DNA follows: TGTGCCAGCAGTCCCCTACCCAGGGCCGGGGAGCTGTTTTTT. Amino acid sequence: CASSPLPRAGELFF. The rearrangement joins TRBV12-3 or TRBV12-4 to TRBJ2-2, with D perhaps TRBD1 (5 bases). Trimming left V 5 bases short and J 6 bases short, with 13 bases between. The CDR3 covers 14 residues.

In regard to this clonotype: This CDR3 fails to terminate in the conserved phenylalanine or tryptophan, so it likely reflects a read error. The DNA is omitted, as the CDR3 cannot be located on it reliably, and the CDR3 follows TCRdb's listing. The V call is TRBV7-8, the J call TRBJ2-1; TRBD1 is taken as the D call from the table, unchecked against the DNA. Germline CDR1 reads SGHVS; CDR2 reads FQNEAQ. With termini counted, the CDR3 has 13 amino acids. Here the CDR3 reads CASSLGGSPDTLY.

This chain uses TRBV2 with TRBJ2-5, with a possible D match to TRBD2 (6 bases). V lost 9 bases to trimming and J lost 11 bases, with 19 bases between them. This CDR3 has 12 amino acids. CDR1 is SNHLY, CDR2 FYNNEI, per germline. The CDR3 nucleotides are TGTGCCAGAAGGGGTGCGGGGATGAATCAGTACTTC. Amino acids: CARRGAGMNQYF.

A single count supports this clonotype. Because it lacks the conserved phenylalanine or tryptophan at the end, this CDR3 is likely a read error. The limits of the CDR3 on the DNA are not certain, so only TCRdb's listed CDR3 is given. The chain employs TRBV7-8 and TRBJ2-5; the table's D call, TRBD2, has no DNA check behind it. The CDR3 sequence runs 12 residues, both termini included. Germline CDR1 is SGHVS and CDR2 is FQNEAQ. The CDR3 loop reads CAGRLARGTDNQ.

CDR3 DNA sequence: TGTGCCAGCAGTGAACTAGTCAAAGCAGATACGCAGTATTTT. Translation: CASSELVKADTQYF. The chain employs TRBV25-1 and TRBJ2-3; D is ambiguous. Germline V CDR1 and CDR2: MGHDK, SYGVNS. The V and J ends lost 2 bases and 4 bases respectively, with 10 bases between them. The CDR3 is made up of 14 amino acids.

This rearrangement joins TRBV11-3 to TRBJ2-5, with TRBD2 matching over 9 bases. V lost 6 bases, J lost 4 bases, and 9 bases stayed unmatched. The CDR3 length is 15 residues. Germline V lookup: CDR1 SGHNT, CDR2 YENEEA. CDR3 sequence (DNA): TGTGCCAGCAGTTCCGCTGGCGGGGGGGCAGAGACCCAGTACTTC. Translation gives CASSSAGGGAETQYF. Variable domain in full (rest from reference TRBV11-3 and TRBJ2-5): EAGVVQSPRYKIIEKKQPVAFWCNPISGHNTLYWYLQNLGQGPELLIRYENEEAVDDSQLPKDRFSAERLKGVDSTLKIQPAELGDSAVYLCASSSAGGGAETQYFGPGTRLLVL.

As regards this clonotype: The junction differs from germline at one of its ends, possibly a read error. The rearrangement links TRBV7-8 to TRBJ1-6; no reliable D call. Per the germline V gene, CDR1 is SGHVS and CDR2 is FQNEAQ. There are 14 residues in the CDR3. CDR3 nucleotides: TGTGCCAGCAGCGTGGCACAAGGTCCAGCTACGCAGTACTTT. The encoded protein is CASSVAQGPATQYF.

Regarding this clonotype: The junction departs from the called germline gene at one end, perhaps through a read error. The CDR3 sequence: CASNGESDTQYF. CDR3 in DNA: TGTGCCAGCAACGGGGAGTCAGATACGCAGTATTTC. The gene calls are TRBV9 and TRBJ2-1; tentatively, D is TRBD2 (5 bases). CDR1 SGDLS and CDR2 YYNGEE come from the germline V gene. There are 12 residues in the CDR3.

This chain uses TRBV2 with TRBJ2-7; D might be TRBD2 (7 bases). The CDR3 runs 14 residues. Per the germline V gene, CDR1 is SNHLY and CDR2 is FYNNEI. V was pared by 6 bases and J by 4 bases, with 16 bases between. The CDR3, as DNA: TGTGCCAGCAGCGGCGGGGGCCTAGCTTACGAGCAGTACGTC. It encodes CASSGGGLAYEQYV.

Remarks on this clonotype: The junction shows a germline mismatch at one end, possibly a read error. The V call is TRBV7-8, the J call TRBJ2-2, with 9 bases fitting TRBD2. Germline V lookup: CDR1 SGHVS, CDR2 FQNEAQ. The CDR3 totals 16 residues. CDR3 protein: CASSYPAGGNTGELFF. The CDR3 DNA follows: TGTGCCAGCAGCTACCCGGCGGGGGGGAACACTGGGGAGCTGTTTTTT.

A word on this clonotype: One junction end does not reproduce the germline sequence, and a read error may be involved. The rearrangement links TRBV7-9 to TRBJ2-1, with a possible D match to TRBD2 (7 bases). The CDR3 is made up of 14 amino acids. Per germline, CDR1 SEHNR and CDR2 FQNEAQ (reference sequence). For the CDR3, the DNA is TGTGCCAGCAGCTTAGTGCCCGGGGGGCATGATTTTTTATTC. Protein sequence: CASSLVPGGHDFLF.

This clonotype was detected only a few times. The chain is built from TRBV9 and TRBJ2-7; maybe TRBD2 (5 bases). CDR3 length equals 18 residues. Germline V gene lookup returns CDR1 SGDLS and CDR2 YYNGEE. V lost 4 bases, J lost 1 base, and 24 bases lay in between. The CDR3 protein is CASSTFNTGELFSYEQYV. The CDR3, as DNA: TGTGCCAGCAGCACTTTTAACACCGGGGAGCTGTTTTCCTACGAGCAGTACGTC.

This sequence joins TRBV7-2 and TRBJ2-5; the D gene is possibly TRBD2 (6 bases). CDR1 is SGHTA, CDR2 FQGNSA, per germline. This CDR3 region has 14 residues. Trimming cost V 7 bases and J 5 bases, with 17 bases left between them. The CDR3 sequence is CASTEGGVGETQYF. The CDR3 DNA sequence: TGTGCCAGCACCGAAGGAGGGGTAGGGGAGACCCAGTACTTC.

The count of this clonotype is one. The CDR3 end shows no conserved phenylalanine or tryptophan, and so a read error is likely. The V call is TRBV9, the J call TRBJ1-2; weak D call: TRBD1 (6 bases). V dropped 6 bases and J dropped 6 bases, with 12 bases sitting between them. The length of the CDR3 is 12 residues. The V gene's germline CDR1 is SGDLS and CDR2 YYNGEE. The CDR3 loop is CASTTGADGYTI. The CDR3 region has the DNA TGTGCCAGCACCACGGGGGCGGATGGCTACACCATC.

The rearrangement links TRBV25-1 to TRBJ2-4; D ambiguous. V was clipped by 4 bases and J by 8 bases, with 15 bases between them. This CDR3 spans 14 amino acids. The germline CDR1 and CDR2 sequences are MGHDK and SYGVNS. The CDR3 DNA is TGTGCCAGCAGTGGGGCTGGGGATGAGGACATTCAGTACTTC. Protein product: CASSGAGDEDIQYF.

This chain joins TRBV7-9 and TRBJ2-7, with no clear D. This CDR3 contains 13 residues. Germline CDR1 reads SEHNR; CDR2 reads FQNEAQ (reference sequence). Trimming removed 5 bases at V and 6 bases at J, with 14 bases between. The CDR3 here is CASSLDAVGEQYV. For the CDR3, the DNA is TGTGCCAGCAGCCTCGACGCTGTAGGCGAGCAGTACGTC.

About this clonotype: A junction end diverges from the germline sequence, so it may reflect a read error. This chain connects TRBV19 to TRBJ2-1; D possibly corresponds to TRBD2 (5 bases). This CDR3 comprises 15 residues. CDR1 and CDR2 (germline): LNHDA, SQIVND (reference sequence). The CDR3 nucleotides read TGTGCCAGTAGTATAGCTAGCAGAGCCCCCAATGAGCAGTGCTTC. Its translation is CASSIASRAPNEQCF.

Remarks on this clonotype: The conserved final phenylalanine or tryptophan is absent from the CDR3, which likely points to a read error. The limits of the CDR3 on the DNA are not certain, so only TCRdb's listed CDR3 is given. The V and J genes are TRBV7-3 and TRBJ2-3. The CDR3 sequence runs 13 residues, both termini included. The germline V gene has CDR1 SGHTA and CDR2 FQGTGA. The CDR3 spells CASSLELQDQQYV.